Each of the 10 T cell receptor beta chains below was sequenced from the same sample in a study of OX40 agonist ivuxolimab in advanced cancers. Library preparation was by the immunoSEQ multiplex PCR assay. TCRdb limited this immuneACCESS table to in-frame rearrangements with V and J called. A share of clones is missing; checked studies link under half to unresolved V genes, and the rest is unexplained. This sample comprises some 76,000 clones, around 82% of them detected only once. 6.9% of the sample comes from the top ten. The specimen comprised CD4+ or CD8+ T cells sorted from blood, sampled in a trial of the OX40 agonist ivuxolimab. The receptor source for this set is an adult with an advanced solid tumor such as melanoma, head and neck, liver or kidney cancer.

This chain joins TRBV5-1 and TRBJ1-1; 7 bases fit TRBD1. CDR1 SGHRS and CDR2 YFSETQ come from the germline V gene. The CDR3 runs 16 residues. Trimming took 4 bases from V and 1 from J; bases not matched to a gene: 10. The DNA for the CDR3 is TGCGCCAGCAGCGTGGGTAGGACAGGCCAGAACACTGAAGCTTTCTTT. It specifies CASSVGRTGQNTEAFF.

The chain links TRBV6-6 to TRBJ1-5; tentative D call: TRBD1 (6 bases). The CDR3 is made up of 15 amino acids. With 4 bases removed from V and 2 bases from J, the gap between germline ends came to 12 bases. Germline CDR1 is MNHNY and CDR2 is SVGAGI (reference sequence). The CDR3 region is CASSSGVMGNQPQHF. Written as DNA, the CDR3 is TGTGCCAGCAGTTCAGGGGTGATGGGCAATCAGCCCCAGCATTTT.

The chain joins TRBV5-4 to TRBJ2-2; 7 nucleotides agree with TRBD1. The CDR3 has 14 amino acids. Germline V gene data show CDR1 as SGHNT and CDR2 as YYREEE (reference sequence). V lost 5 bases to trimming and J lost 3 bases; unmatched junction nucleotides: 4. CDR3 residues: CASSYGQDTGELFF. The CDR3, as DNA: TGTGCCAGCAGTTACGGACAGGACACCGGGGAGCTGTTTTTT.

DNA for the CDR3: TGTGCCAGCAGTGAACGGGGGGGATTGGACAATGAGCAGTTCTTC. It encodes CASSERGGLDNEQFF. The chain joins TRBV6-1 to TRBJ2-1; TRBD2 agrees at 8 bases. CDR1 is MNHNS and CDR2 is SASEGT in the germline V gene. This CDR3 comprises 15 residues. Trimming at V came to 2 bases and at J to 5 bases, leaving 5 bases not matched to a gene.

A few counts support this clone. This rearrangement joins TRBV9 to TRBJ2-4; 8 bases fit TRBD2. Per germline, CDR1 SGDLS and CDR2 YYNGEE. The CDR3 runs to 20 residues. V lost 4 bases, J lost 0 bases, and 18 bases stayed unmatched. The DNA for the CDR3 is TGTGCCAGCAGCCCTAAAGCTTTAGCGGGACGTATCTTAGCCAAAAACATTCAGTACTTC. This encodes CASSPKALAGRILAKNIQYF.

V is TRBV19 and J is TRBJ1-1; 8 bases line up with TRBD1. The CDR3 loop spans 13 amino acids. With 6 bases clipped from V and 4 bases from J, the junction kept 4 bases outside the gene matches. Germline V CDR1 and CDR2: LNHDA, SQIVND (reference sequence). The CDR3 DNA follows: TGTGCCAGTAGAGCCGGGACAGGCACTGAAGCTTTCTTT. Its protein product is CASRAGTGTEAFF.

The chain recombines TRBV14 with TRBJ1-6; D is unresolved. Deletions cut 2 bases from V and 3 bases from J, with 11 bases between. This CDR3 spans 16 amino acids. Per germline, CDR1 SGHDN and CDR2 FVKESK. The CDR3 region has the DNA TGTGCCAGCAGCCAACAGGAACCTCACTATAATTCACCCCTCCACTTT. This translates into CASSQQEPHYNSPLHF.

CDR3 region: CASSYAGQQHEQYF. The CDR3, as DNA: TGTGCCAGCAGTTACGCGGGACAGCAGCACGAGCAGTACTTC. The chain has TRBV6-5 and TRBJ2-7, with a weak D call TRBD1 (7 bases). This CDR3 spans 14 amino acids. Germline V CDR1 and CDR2: MNHEY, SVGAGI. V lost 2 bases and J lost 5, with 13 bases in between.

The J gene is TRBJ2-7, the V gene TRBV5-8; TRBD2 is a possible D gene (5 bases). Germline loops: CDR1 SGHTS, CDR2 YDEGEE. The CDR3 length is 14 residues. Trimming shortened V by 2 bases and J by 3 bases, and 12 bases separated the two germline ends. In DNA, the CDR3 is TGTGCCAGCAGCTTCAGAGGGTCCCGCTACGAGCAGTACTTC. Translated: CASSFRGSRYEQYF.

CDR3 amino acids: CASSPYIEQYF. The DNA of the CDR3 is TGTGCCAGCAGCCCTTATATCGAGCAGTACTTC. The chain has TRBV6-6 and TRBJ2-7; D is uncertain. There are 11 residues in the CDR3. V was trimmed by 6 bases and J by 6 bases, leaving 9 bases between them. Per the germline V gene, CDR1 is MNHNY and CDR2 is SVGAGI (reference sequence).